This T cell receptor beta chain was retrieved from a study of cytomegalovirus exposure and HLA in healthy donors. Study background: Findings of an earlier analysis included around 100 million unique TCR beta sequences from 180 million or so T cells. Falling in the Caucasian-associated ancestry cluster were about four fifths of 300 to 500 genotyped donors.

V lost 4 bases to trimming and J lost 3 bases; unmatched junction nucleotides: 12. CDR3 length: 17 amino acids. Per germline, CDR1 MGHRA and CDR2 YSYEKL. 60 Vbeta and 13 Jbeta primers were used in PCR. Assay: immunoSEQ multiplex PCR; the TCRdb copy retains only in-frame clones and omits some. This table has about 140,000 clones, 70% to 80% appearing once. Study-level points and caveats: An analysis done earlier found most TCR beta V segments productive about 90% or about 30% of the time. 150 or so TCR beta chains were listed as cytomegalovirus-associated.

Points on this clone: Its cognate antigen is unknown.

Sequenced sample: PBMCs. The clonotype originates from a female donor in good health and CMV-seronegative. This chain links TRBV4-1 with TRBJ2-5; 9 positions agree with TRBD2. DNA of the CDR3: TGCGCCAGCAGCCGGGGATCCAGCGGGAGGAAGGAAGAGACCCAGTACTTC. This gives the protein CASSRGSSGRKEETQYF.